These 24 T cell receptor beta chains were sequenced from one sample in a study of cytotoxic CD8 clonotypes in ibrutinib-treated CLL. Profiling relied on immunoSEQ multiplex PCR, and the TCRdb table lists in-frame clones only, not all of them. The sample lists more than 110,000 clones, about three quarters occurring once. The sample in question was PBMCs, obtained after 24 months of ibrutinib treatment. These receptor sequences come from a human donor with chronic lymphocytic leukemia.

This clone appeared a single time. Here the CDR3 DNA reads TGTGCCAGCAGCTTATTCAGGTCCTATGGCTACACCTTC. This sequence encodes CASSLFRSYGYTF. This sequence joins TRBV7-9 and TRBJ1-2, with no clear D. There are 13 residues in the CDR3. Trimming took 2 bases from V and 4 from J, leaving 8 bases between them. Germline V gene lookup returns CDR1 SEHNR and CDR2 FQNEAQ (reference sequence).

V gene TRBV28 combines with J gene TRBJ1-5, with 8 bases that match TRBD1. Germline lookup yields CDR1 MDHEN and CDR2 SYDVKM. The CDR3 consists of 15 residues. After removal of 1 base from V and 4 bases from J, the junction contained 3 bases not matched to a gene. The CDR3 protein is CASSLLGQENQPQHF. CDR3 nucleotide sequence: TGTGCCAGCAGTTTATTGGGACAGGAGAATCAGCCCCAGCATTTT. Complete variable domain (other parts from reference TRBV28 and TRBJ1-5): DVKVTQSSRYLVKRTGEKVFLECVQDMDHENMFWYRQDPGLGLRLIYFSYDVKMKEKGDIPEGYSVSREKKERFSLILESASTNQTSMYLCASSLLGQENQPQHFGDGTRLSIL.

The chain is built from TRBV28 and TRBJ2-1; possibly TRBD2 for D (6 bases). CDR3 length: 12 residues. Germline values: CDR1 MDHEN, CDR2 SYDVKM. V was clipped by 8 bases and J by 4 bases, with 9 bases between them. The CDR3 coding sequence is TGTGCCAGCCGAGGGAGGTACAATGAGCAGTTCTTC. Its protein is CASRGRYNEQFF.

V and J are TRBV2 and TRBJ1-5; no definite D call. V was pared by 7 bases and J by 5 bases, with 15 bases between. The CDR3 runs to 14 residues. Germline values: CDR1 SNHLY, CDR2 FYNNEI. CDR3 sequence: CASTPRESYQPQHF. The DNA for the CDR3 is TGTGCCAGCACCCCCCGGGAATCCTATCAGCCCCAGCATTTT.

The V and J genes are TRBV29-1 and TRBJ1-2, with a weak D call TRBD1 (6 bases). The CDR3 is 12 amino acids. CDR1 and CDR2 (germline): SQVTM, ANQGSEA. The V gene lost 7 bases and the J gene lost 5 bases, with 14 bases spanning the gap. The CDR3: CSADTGTYGYTF. CDR3 DNA: TGCAGCGCCGACACAGGGACGTATGGCTACACCTTC.

The rearrangement links TRBV27 to TRBJ2-5; TRBD1 might be the D (7 bases). V was trimmed by 2 bases and J by 5 bases, leaving 21 bases between them. The CDR3 is made up of 17 amino acids. Germline CDR1 MNHEY, CDR2 SMNVEV (reference sequence). The CDR3 loop reads CASSLGGGQGVVETQYF. The CDR3 coding sequence is TGTGCCAGCAGTTTAGGAGGGGGGCAGGGGGTAGTTGAGACCCAGTACTTC.

This chain connects TRBV19 to TRBJ2-5; 12 bases are shared with TRBD2. V lost 4 bases, J lost 5 bases, and 8 bases stayed unmatched. Germline lookup yields CDR1 LNHDA and CDR2 SQIVND (reference sequence). The length of the CDR3 is 16 residues. The CDR3 DNA sequence: TGTGCCAGTAGTACCTTACTAGCGGGGGGTTTGGAGACCCAGTACTTC. As protein: CASSTLLAGGLETQYF.

This chain connects TRBV4-3 to TRBJ1-5; D not certain. Germline V gene lookup returns CDR1 LGHNA and CDR2 YSLEER. The V end was cut by 4 bases, the J end by 2 bases, with 15 bases between. The CDR3 consists of 16 residues. This CDR3 reads CASSPWARVGNQPQHF. DNA of the CDR3: TGCGCCAGCAGCCCCTGGGCTAGGGTAGGCAATCAGCCCCAGCATTTT.

This rearrangement joins TRBV6-1 to TRBJ1-1; no clear D. V lost 5 bases and J lost 0, with 4 bases in between. Looked up from germline, CDR1 is MNHNS and CDR2 is SASEGT. CDR3 length: 12 amino acids. The CDR3 region has the DNA TGTGCCAGCAGTATCCTGAACACTGAAGCTTTCTTT. As protein: CASSILNTEAFF.

The rearrangement uses TRBV6-5 and TRBJ1-2; D not resolved. Germline CDR1 reads MNHEY; CDR2 reads SVGAGI. The CDR3 length is 14 residues. The V and J ends lost 6 bases and 8 bases respectively, with 19 bases between them. CDR3 loop: CASRPRWLVLGYTF. CDR3 DNA: TGTGCCAGCAGGCCCAGGTGGCTAGTCCTCGGCTACACCTTC.

The gene calls are TRBV18 and TRBJ2-5; D is possibly TRBD1 (5 bases). Per the germline V gene, CDR1 is KGHSH and CDR2 is LQKENI. Trimming removed 3 bases from V and 3 bases from J, with 8 bases in between. The CDR3 consists of 13 residues. The CDR3 sequence: CASSPGPKETQYF. The DNA for the CDR3 is TGTGCCAGCTCACCGGGGCCGAAAGAGACCCAGTACTTC.

The rearrangement links TRBV6-1 to TRBJ1-5; D is uncertain. The CDR3 extends over 18 amino acids. Germline CDR1 MNHNS, CDR2 SASEGT. V shed 4 bases and J shed 3 bases, with 22 bases lying between them. CDR3 DNA sequence: TGTGCCAGCAGTGGGCGGGGAGCCACAGTGTATGACAATCAGCCCCAGCATTTT. Protein: CASSGRGATVYDNQPQHF.

The V gene is TRBV5-5, the J gene TRBJ2-2; D tentatively fits TRBD1 or TRBD2 (5 bases each). V lost 6 bases to trimming and J lost 4 bases, with 16 bases between them. The CDR3 contains 15 residues. Germline V gene data show CDR1 as SGHKS and CDR2 as YYEKEE (reference sequence). CDR3 protein: CASTPLGAGTGELFF. The CDR3 region has the DNA TGTGCCAGCACCCCGCTCGGGGCGGGCACCGGGGAGCTGTTTTTT.

CDR3 DNA sequence: TGTGCCAGCAGCGAACGACAGGGGAGGGGTGGCTACACCTTC. Encoded protein: CASSERQGRGGYTF. V is TRBV6-1 and J is TRBJ1-2; 8 bases are a match to TRBD1. V was pared by 6 bases and J by 7 bases, with 10 bases of the junction left unmatched. Germline-derived CDR1 and CDR2 are MNHNS and SASEGT. The length of the CDR3 is 14 residues.

The chain links TRBV7-3 to TRBJ1-1; the D is unclear. The V and J ends lost 5 bases and 2 bases respectively, with 9 bases between them. The germline V gene encodes CDR1 SGHTA and CDR2 FQGTGA. The CDR3 runs to 13 residues. The DNA for the CDR3 is TGTGCCAGCAGCGGAAGCGGAAACACTGAAGCTTTCTTT. Residues: CASSGSGNTEAFF.

The rearrangement joins TRBV7-3 to TRBJ2-1; D not certain. This CDR3 comprises 13 residues. Germline-derived CDR1 and CDR2 are SGHTA and FQGTGA. V dropped 5 bases and J dropped 12 bases, with 17 bases sitting between them. The CDR3 DNA reads TGTGCCAGCAGCCAACACCGCCCGGCTGCGCAGTTCTTC. This sequence encodes CASSQHRPAAQFF.

The CDR3 loop is CASSPTSWSYGYTF. In nucleotides, the CDR3 is TGTGCCAGCAGCCCAACGAGCTGGAGCTATGGCTACACCTTC. This chain connects TRBV28 to TRBJ1-2; D not resolved. Trimming pared 6 bases from V and 4 bases from J, leaving 15 bases between. This CDR3 has 14 residues. Germline values: CDR1 MDHEN, CDR2 SYDVKM.

As DNA, the CDR3 is TGTGCCACCTCAGCTTCCCACCAAGAGACCCAGTACTTC. This sequence encodes CATSASHQETQYF. This sequence joins TRBV7-2 and TRBJ2-5; unclear D gene. There are 13 residues in the CDR3. V was clipped by 10 bases and J by 0 bases, with 12 bases between them. CDR1 SGHTA and CDR2 FQGNSA come from the germline V gene.

The chain carries TRBV6-4 and TRBJ2-3; the match to TRBD1 covers 11 bases. The J segment lost 1 base and the V segment lost 8 bases, leaving 2 bases of the junction unmatched. Germline V gene sequence: CDR1 MRHNA, CDR2 SNTAGT. The CDR3 length is 14 residues. Here the CDR3 DNA reads TGTGCCAGCTCGGGACAGGGGGGCACAGATACGCAGTATTTT. It is translated as CASSGQGGTDTQYF.

V and J are TRBV10-3 and TRBJ1-1; no firm D call. This CDR3 is 13 amino acids long. Germline V CDR1 and CDR2: ENHRY, SYGVKD. Trimming took 8 bases from V and 3 from J, leaving 13 bases between them. CDR3 DNA sequence: TGTGCCATCGTGGGCGAGAGGGACACTGAAGCTTTCTTT. It yields the protein CAIVGERDTEAFF.

The chain recombines TRBV27 with TRBJ1-1; weak D call: TRBD1 (5 bases). The length of the CDR3 is 17 residues. CDR1 is MNHEY and CDR2 is SMNVEV in the germline V gene (reference sequence). Trimming pared 8 bases from V and 0 bases from J, leaving 22 bases between. CDR3 in amino acids: CASAGLRDGYLNTEAFF. In DNA form, the CDR3 reads TGTGCCAGCGCCGGCCTCCGGGACGGCTACCTGAACACTGAAGCTTTCTTT.

The rearrangement joins TRBV27 to TRBJ1-3; D gene uncertain. Germline V gives CDR1 MNHEY, CDR2 SMNVEV (reference sequence). This CDR3 has 13 residues. Trimming cost V 3 bases and J 0 bases, with 3 bases left between them. CDR3 loop: CASSFRSGNTIYF. The DNA of the CDR3 is TGTGCCAGCAGTTTCCGCTCTGGAAACACCATATATTTT.

The V gene is TRBV7-3, the J gene TRBJ2-1; the match to TRBD2 covers 13 bases. Germline V gives CDR1 SGHTA, CDR2 FQGTGA. The V segment lost 8 bases and the J segment 0 bases; nucleotides outside the gene matches: 7. The CDR3 has 17 amino acids. The CDR3 loop reads CASPTSGGPCSYNEQFF. The CDR3, as DNA: TGTGCCAGCCCGACTAGCGGGGGGCCCTGCTCCTACAATGAGCAGTTCTTC.

The chain is built from TRBV9 and TRBJ1-5; D remains ambiguous. V was trimmed by 3 bases and J by 2 bases, leaving 6 bases between them. Per the germline V gene, CDR1 is SGDLS and CDR2 is YYNGEE. The CDR3 contains 13 residues. Here the CDR3 reads CASSDDGNQPQHF. The CDR3 coding sequence is TGTGCCAGCAGCGACGACGGCAATCAGCCCCAGCATTTT.